This T cell receptor (beta chain) was recovered during a study of blood T cell repertoires in COVID-19. CDR3 length: 16 amino acids. In germline, CDR1 is MGHRA, CDR2 YSYEKL. Trimming took off 2 bases at V and 4 bases at J, with 17 bases between the two ends. Some clones are missing from TCRdb's copy, which holds only in-frame ones; the method was immunoSEQ multiplex PCR. The sample consists of around 200,000 clones, roughly 90% of them appearing once. V is TRBV4-1 and J is TRBJ1-1, with D perhaps TRBD1 (6 bases). This clonotype was sampled from a woman in her 40s with acute COVID-19. The sample was PBMCs or T cells enriched from blood (not recorded which). The CDR3 sequence is CASSQLLTGRPTEAFF. The CDR3 coding sequence is TGCGCCAGCAGCCAACTCCTGACAGGACGTCCCACTGAAGCTTTCTTT.